This is a list of T cell receptor beta chains from one sample in a study of vaccination and CD4 T cells after COVID-19. TCRdb itself ran the PCR reads through MiXCR, one entry per CDR3 protein. The repertoire includes about 11,000 distinct CDR3 sequences, roughly 60% of them detected once, and roughly 10% sits in the top ten. These receptors' antigens are unknown. Sequencing was done on a sample of CD4+ T cells from blood, cultured in vitro. The receptors originated from a human donor who had recovered from COVID-19. Both conserved end residues are part of each CDR3.

J	V	CDR3
TRBJ2-7	TRBV28	CASSLTGTSGTNEQYF
TRBJ2-1	TRBV27	CASSARRRGNEQFF
TRBJ1-2	TRBV30	CAWSGSRGYTF
TRBJ2-5	TRBV6-1	CASSPPGLGETQYF
TRBJ2-7	TRBV4-2	CASSQVASGSSYEQYF
TRBJ1-2	TRBV2	CASASGTGNYGYTF
TRBJ2-7	TRBV7-2	CASSLGSTGVIKKYF
TRBJ1-1	TRBV28	CASSLSGQTLNTEAFF
TRBJ2-2	TRBV2	CASRGGRADTGELFF
TRBJ2-3	TRBV6-1	CASEKAGGRSDTQYF
TRBJ1-4	TRBV20-1	CSARGGSTNEKLFF
TRBJ2-5	TRBV4-1	CASSQIGTEETQYF
TRBJ2-7	TRBV7-2	CASSLGAERQYF
TRBJ2-1	TRBV21-1	CASIVTACGQTNNEQFF
TRBJ2-5	TRBV5-4	CASSLGLGVRETQYF
TRBJ2-3	TRBV7-2	CASSLDPSTDTQYF
TRBJ2-1	TRBV7-2	CASSLARDNEQFF
TRBJ1-5	TRBV18	CASSPPSGGGQPQHF
TRBJ1-1	TRBV19	CASSLTTGEAFF
TRBJ1-3	TRBV7-2	CASSTGVAGNTIYF
TRBJ2-5	TRBV24-1	CATSDLTCPFERGSSGVETQYF
TRBJ1-2	TRBV20-1	CSARDRDRGIYGYTF
TRBJ2-1	TRBV5-1	CASMGPKSSYNEQFF
TRBJ2-6	TRBV7-3	CASSLGVSGANVLTF
TRBJ1-6	TRBV20-1	CSARPRGTNSPLHF
TRBJ1-2	TRBV11-1	CASSLALGYGYTF
TRBJ2-3	TRBV6-5	CASSFYRRGPHTDTQYF
TRBJ2-5	TRBV12-3/TRBV12-4	CASSFRGIQETQYF
TRBJ2-3	TRBV7-3	CASSKQGNTDTQYF
TRBJ2-7	TRBV20-1	CSAGLPLADHYEQYF
TRBJ2-3	TRBV20-1	CSASPGLAGVADTQYF
TRBJ1-1	TRBV30	CAWTPRGRLPTEAFF
TRBJ2-2	TRBV28	CASSSGGKTGELFF
TRBJ1-3	TRBV19	CASSRTGGSGNTIYF
TRBJ2-3	TRBV6-2/TRBV6-3	CAAGTGETDTQYF
TRBJ1-1	TRBV20-1	CSASSGSNTEAFF
TRBJ2-1	TRBV2	CATKSGTYNEQFF
TRBJ2-7	TRBV7-5	CISVSEVTRGVGTYEQYF
TRBJ2-3	TRBV20-1	CSARARFTDTQYF
TRBJ1-1	TRBV20-1	CSAPRTAVTEAFF
TRBJ1-6	TRBV7-9	CASSLGQSSYNSPLHF
TRBJ2-7	TRBV21-1	CASSKVRTRKYF